This entry features one T cell receptor beta chain sequence. Authors' analysis steps: Estimation of nucleated cell counts relied on the amplification of reference gene primers. Generated by immunoSEQ multiplex PCR, the TCRdb table keeps only in-frame clones and is missing some. V, J and clone size were drawn from that table, and D and trimming were deduced from the DNA. Of roughly 100,000 clones in the sample, 65% to 75% were seen once. The sample comes from a study of blood T cell repertoires in COVID-19. Study summary: Researchers got acute and convalescent COVID-19 samples from the United States, Italy and Spain. PBMCs, B-cell-depleted T cells, or T cells were the source of the cDNA or gDNA that made up the material.

The CDR3 has 13 amino acids. CDR1 MNHNS and CDR2 SASEGT come from the germline V gene. Trimming took off 2 bases at V and 6 bases at J, with 5 bases between the two ends. Material for sequencing was peripheral blood. The chain has TRBV6-1 and TRBJ1-6, with D unresolved. The TCR sequence derives from a human donor with acute or convalescent COVID-19. The donor label of this sample is uncertain. CDR3 DNA sequence: TGTGCCAGCAGTGAAATCAGTAATTCACCCCTCCACTTT. Protein: CASSEISNSPLHF.